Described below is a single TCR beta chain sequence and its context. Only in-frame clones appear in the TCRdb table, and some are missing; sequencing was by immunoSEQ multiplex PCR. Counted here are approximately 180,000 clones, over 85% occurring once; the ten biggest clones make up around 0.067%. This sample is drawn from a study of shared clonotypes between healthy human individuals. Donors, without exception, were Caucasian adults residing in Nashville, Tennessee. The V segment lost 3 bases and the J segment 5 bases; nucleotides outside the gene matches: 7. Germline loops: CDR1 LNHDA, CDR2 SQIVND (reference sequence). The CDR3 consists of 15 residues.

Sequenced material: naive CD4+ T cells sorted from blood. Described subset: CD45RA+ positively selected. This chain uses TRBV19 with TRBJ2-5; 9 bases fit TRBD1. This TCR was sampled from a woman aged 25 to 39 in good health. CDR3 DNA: TGTGCCAGTAGTATCTTGGACAGGGGTGGTGAGACCCAGTACTTC. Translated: CASSILDRGGETQYF.